This TCR beta chain appears in the sequencing data of a study of type 1 and type 2 diabetes patients. About the study: CD4+ or CD8+ T cells were positively selected from PBMCs with microbeads. Study-wide points: Type 2 diabetes repertoires were more diverse than type 1 diabetes repertoires. Unmatched age and gender across groups might bias interpretation.

The V gene's germline CDR1 is SGHTA and CDR2 FQGNSA. Trimming took off 5 bases at V and 5 bases at J, with 18 bases between the two ends. CDR3 length: 15 amino acids. PCR was run on genomic DNA. Multiplex PCR with 30 forward and 13 reverse primers amplified the TCR beta CDR3. TCRdb used MiXCR to reprocess the multiplex PCR reads, holding one entry per CDR3 protein. The repertoire holds 250,000 or so distinct CDR3 sequences, with roughly 50% as singletons. Remarks on this clonotype: Antigen unknown.

Sequencing was done on a sample of peripheral blood mononuclear cells (PBMCs). The chain links TRBV7-2 to TRBJ2-5, with TRBD2 as a possible D gene (5 bases). The sequence was collected from a man aged 18 to 29 with type 2 diabetes. The CDR3 loop reads CASSPSFGRGETQYF. CDR3 nucleotide sequence: TGTGCCAGCAGCCCGAGCTTCGGGCGCGGGGAGACCCAGTACTTC.